This record looks at one TCR beta chain sequence and its context. Its antigen is unidentified. Nonspecific anti-CD3/anti-CD28 bead stimulation represents the broad CD4+ T cell repertoire. Sorting of responding CD4+ T cells relied on upregulated CD40 ligand together with CD69. This CDR3 is built from 18 residues. V was clipped by 5 bases and J by 4 bases; unmatched bases: 18. CDR1 and CDR2 (germline): SGHRS, YFSETQ. This sample is part of a study of persistence of HIV-infected CD4 T cells. Study findings and constraints: Antigen-responding cells were enriched for degenerate expanded CDR3beta sequences.

The immunoSEQ assay was version 4, run in survey mode. The repertoire was sequenced with immunoSEQ multiplex PCR; TCRdb's copy has only in-frame clones and lacks some. This table holds 40,000 to 45,000 clones, roughly 92% found once. This clonotype was obtained from an adult man with HIV who was CMV-seropositive. This chain uses TRBV5-1 with TRBJ1-3, with 7 bases matching TRBD1. The sequencing here drew on CD4+ T cells sorted from PBMCs after roughly 18-hour stimulation, taken from a patient who received antiretroviral therapy. The CDR3: CASRPEISQGSAGNTIYF. The CDR3 DNA reads TGCGCCAGCAGACCCGAGATATCACAGGGGAGTGCAGGAAACACCATATATTTT. Combining the CDR3 with reference TRBV5-1 and TRBJ1-3 gives the whole variable domain KAGVTQTPRYLIKTRGQQVTLSCSPISGHRSVSWYQQTPGQGLQFLFEYFSETQRNKGNFPGRFSGRQFSNSRSEMNVSTLELGDSALYLCASRPEISQGSAGNTIYFGEGSWLTVV.